The TCR beta chain under discussion was sequenced for a study of cytomegalovirus exposure and HLA in healthy donors. CDR3 size: 19 residues. From germline, CDR1 is SGHDT and CDR2 YYEEEE. Trimming at V came to 3 bases and at J to 5 bases, leaving 20 bases not matched to a gene. Donors had nominal health at sampling but likely had unrecorded immune exposures. About this clone: Its antigen remains unidentified.

Broader study findings: Some public TCRs appeared in many individuals, while most sequences were rare. Later analysis identified several of the most significant clusters that appeared linked to common viral pathogens.

PCR used 60 Vbeta primers and 13 Jbeta primers. The data were produced by immunoSEQ multiplex PCR, yet TCRdb's version contains in-frame clones alone and is incomplete. The table has over 75,000 clones, roughly 80% seen once. The TCR originated in a man aged 35 to 55 in good health and CMV-seropositive. The chain links TRBV5-6 to TRBJ2-5, with 9 bases matching TRBD2. What was sequenced was PBMCs. The CDR3 sequence: CASSYIIPLAGGPGETQYF. In nucleotides, the CDR3 is TGTGCCAGCAGCTATATAATACCACTTGCGGGAGGGCCGGGGGAGACCCAGTACTTC.